A selection of T cell receptor beta chains follows, all from one sample in a study of blood T cell repertoires in COVID-19. Assay used: immunoSEQ multiplex PCR; TCRdb lists only in-frame clones, some missing. The data show over 200,000 clones, 82% seen once. The sample was peripheral blood. These receptors all come from a middle-aged woman with acute or convalescent COVID-19. Each CDR3 is given with its conserved first and last residue.

V gene: TRBV5-3; J gene: TRBJ1-2; CDR3 protein: CARSLAPYGYTF
V gene: TRBV5-1; J gene: TRBJ2-5; CDR3 protein: CASSLGTSGKVRETQYF
V gene: TRBV5-1; J gene: TRBJ1-1; CDR3 protein: CASRPRQGADTEAFF
V gene: TRBV15; J gene: TRBJ2-7; CDR3 protein: CATSGGTYYEQYF
V gene: TRBV7-8; J gene: TRBJ2-7; CDR3 protein: CASSLVLGSGYEQYF
V gene: TRBV18; J gene: TRBJ2-3; CDR3 protein: CASSPTNPGTDTQYF
V gene: TRBV10-2; J gene: TRBJ1-1; CDR3 protein: CASSTGGTEAFF
V gene: TRBV12-3/TRBV12-4; J gene: TRBJ2-3; CDR3 protein: CASSPGTPDTQYF
V gene: TRBV30; J gene: TRBJ1-5; CDR3 protein: CAWSPSPREPQHF
V gene: TRBV6-5; J gene: TRBJ2-2; CDR3 protein: CASRPLAGVTGELFF
V gene: TRBV5-1; J gene: TRBJ1-2; CDR3 protein: CASSLLGQGTDGYTF
V gene: TRBV28; J gene: TRBJ2-7; CDR3 protein: CASSSFLGAEQYF
V gene: TRBV2; J gene: TRBJ1-5; CDR3 protein: CASNNRGVPFNQPQHF
V gene: TRBV6-6; J gene: TRBJ1-2; CDR3 protein: CASSSTELHVYGYTF
V gene: TRBV4-1; J gene: TRBJ2-7; CDR3 protein: CASSQYLAASYEQYF
V gene: TRBV24-1; J gene: TRBJ2-3; CDR3 protein: CATRQGGADTQYF
V gene: TRBV7-2; J gene: TRBJ2-1; CDR3 protein: CASSSLAGVNEQFF
V gene: TRBV6-5; J gene: TRBJ1-2; CDR3 protein: CASSLDMSNYGYTF
V gene: TRBV6-6; J gene: TRBJ1-2; CDR3 protein: CASSHPGQGYYGYTF
V gene: TRBV4-3; J gene: TRBJ1-2; CDR3 protein: CASSQETGSYGYTF
V gene: TRBV6-1; J gene: TRBJ1-1; CDR3 protein: CASSEWHSNTEAFF
V gene: TRBV24-1; J gene: TRBJ2-3; CDR3 protein: CATSDLQDTQYF
V gene: TRBV18; J gene: TRBJ2-7; CDR3 protein: CASSPPGGQGNYEQYF
V gene: TRBV20-1; J gene: TRBJ1-5; CDR3 protein: CSAFREPPQHF
V gene: TRBV5-8; J gene: TRBJ2-7; CDR3 protein: CASSYPIPGQGSGSSYEQYF
V gene: TRBV10-3; J gene: TRBJ1-1; CDR3 protein: CASRAREEAFF
V gene: TRBV20-1; J gene: TRBJ2-7; CDR3 protein: CSASRGAGEQYF
V gene: TRBV30; J gene: TRBJ1-2; CDR3 protein: CAWSVRVTGWSEGYTF
V gene: TRBV13; J gene: TRBJ2-1; CDR3 protein: CASTRRELLAMLNEQFF
V gene: TRBV7-2; J gene: TRBJ2-1; CDR3 protein: CASSAGTSGTNEQFF
V gene: TRBV5-1; J gene: TRBJ2-3; CDR3 protein: CASSLAASGGASDTQYF
V gene: TRBV13; J gene: TRBJ1-1; CDR3 protein: CASSLAGPGGNTEAFF
V gene: TRBV7-2; J gene: TRBJ2-7; CDR3 protein: CASSLAEGVPYEQYF
V gene: TRBV7-9; J gene: TRBJ2-1; CDR3 protein: CASSSRTSGSYNEQFF
V gene: TRBV10-3; J gene: TRBJ2-1; CDR3 protein: CAISELGSFSYNEQFF
V gene: TRBV18; J gene: TRBJ1-6; CDR3 protein: CASSPGGLSLPLHF
V gene: TRBV9; J gene: TRBJ2-7; CDR3 protein: CASSEGLLGEQYF
V gene: TRBV7-9; J gene: TRBJ2-2; CDR3 protein: CASSSFGGAETNTGELFF
V gene: TRBV2; J gene: TRBJ2-3; CDR3 protein: CASINGGREDTQYF
V gene: TRBV5-4; J gene: TRBJ2-7; CDR3 protein: CASSLDGGTYEQYF
V gene: TRBV4-2; J gene: TRBJ1-1; CDR3 protein: CASSQESQGRAVNTEAFF
V gene: TRBV6-1; J gene: TRBJ2-7; CDR3 protein: CASTGLAGAYEQYF
V gene: TRBV6-5; J gene: TRBJ2-3; CDR3 protein: CASSYSSRWDTQYF
V gene: TRBV3-1/TRBV3-2; J gene: TRBJ2-1; CDR3 protein: CASSQIERGPYNEQFF
V gene: TRBV5-1; J gene: TRBJ2-7; CDR3 protein: CASSLDRANYEQYF
V gene: TRBV7-2; J gene: TRBJ2-5; CDR3 protein: CASSLSETQYF